This T cell receptor beta chain derives from a study of T cells in Graves' hyperthyroidism and ophthalmopathy. Study outcomes and limitations: Before onset, by a median of around 6.4 months, the model predicted ophthalmopathy.

With regard to this clonotype: Its antigen is as yet unknown.

TCR beta CDR3 region amplification was performed from RNA transcripts. The TCR CDR3 was amplified in a first-round RT-PCR using the HTBI primer set. TCRdb recomputed calls from the multiplex PCR reads with MiXCR, one row per CDR3 protein. The sample has a few hundred thousand distinct CDR3 sequences; approximately 12% are singletons. J lost 3 bases, V lost 1 base, and 3 bases had no gene match. The CDR3 is 16 amino acids. Germline V gene sequence: CDR1 SGHTA, CDR2 FQGNSA. Each 10 ml fresh peripheral blood draw supplied the PBMCs. The specimen was blood. This rearrangement joins TRBV7-2 to TRBJ2-5; 12 nucleotides agree with TRBD2. This clonotype was obtained from a man aged 25-40 years with Graves' hyperthyroidism that later progressed to Graves' ophthalmopathy. CDR3: CASSLVRLAGEETQYF. The DNA for the CDR3 is TGTGCCAGCAGCTTAGTCAGACTAGCGGGGGAAGAGACCCAGTACTTC. The whole variable domain, filled in from reference TRBV7-2 and TRBJ2-5, reads GAGVSQSPSNKVTEKGKDVELRCDPISGHTALYWYRQSLGQGLEFLIYFQGNSAPDKSGLPSDRFSAERTGGSVSTLTIQRTQQEDSAVYLCASSLVRLAGEETQYFGPGTRLLVL.